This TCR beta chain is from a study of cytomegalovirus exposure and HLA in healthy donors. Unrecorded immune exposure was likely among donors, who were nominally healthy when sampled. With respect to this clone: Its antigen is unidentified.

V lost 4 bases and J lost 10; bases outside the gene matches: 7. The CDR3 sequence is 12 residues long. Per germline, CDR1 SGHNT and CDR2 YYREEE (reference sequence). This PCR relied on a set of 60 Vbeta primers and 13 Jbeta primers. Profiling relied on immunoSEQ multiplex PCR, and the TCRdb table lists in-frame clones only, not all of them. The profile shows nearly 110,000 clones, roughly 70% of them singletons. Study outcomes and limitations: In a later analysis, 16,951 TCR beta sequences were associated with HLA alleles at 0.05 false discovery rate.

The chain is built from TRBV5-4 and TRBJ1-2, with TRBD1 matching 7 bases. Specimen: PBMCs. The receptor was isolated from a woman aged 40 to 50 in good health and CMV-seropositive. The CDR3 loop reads CASSLYGQAYTF. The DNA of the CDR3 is TGTGCCAGCAGCCTTTACGGACAGGCCTACACCTTC.